This TCR beta chain was recorded in a study of blood T cell repertoires in COVID-19. For the study at large: Both acute and convalescent COVID-19 samples were obtained from the United States, Italy and Spain. In each case, the material was cDNA or gDNA derived from T cells, B-cell-depleted T cells, or PBMCs.

Original processing methods: For nucleated cells, counts were estimated from reference gene primer amplification. Repertoires were generated with immunoSEQ multiplex PCR, while TCRdb's copy carries only in-frame clones and drops some. The V and J calls and clone size were taken over from that table, and D and trimming were inferred from the DNA. The table lists around 42,000 clones, about 80% of them singletons. Input material: peripheral blood. This receptor was obtained from a woman older than 75 with acute or convalescent COVID-19.

The CDR3 reads CASSYGRRGNSPLHF. The CDR3 bases are TGTGCCAGCAGTTACGGTCGCAGGGGTAATTCACCCCTCCACTTT. J is TRBJ1-6 and V is TRBV6-5; D is perhaps TRBD1 (6 bases). V gave up 2 bases and J gave up 6 bases, with 11 bases separating them. Germline loops: CDR1 MNHEY, CDR2 SVGAGI. This CDR3 comprises 15 residues.